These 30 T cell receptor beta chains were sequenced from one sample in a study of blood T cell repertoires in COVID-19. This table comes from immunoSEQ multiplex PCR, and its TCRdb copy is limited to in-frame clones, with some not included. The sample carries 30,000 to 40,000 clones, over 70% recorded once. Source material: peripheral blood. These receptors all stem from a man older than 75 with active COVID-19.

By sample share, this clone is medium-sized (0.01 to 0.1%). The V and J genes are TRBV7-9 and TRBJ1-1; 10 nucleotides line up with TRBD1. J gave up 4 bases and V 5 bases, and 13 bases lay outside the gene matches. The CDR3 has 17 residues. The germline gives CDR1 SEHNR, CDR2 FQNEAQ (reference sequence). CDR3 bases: TGTGCCAGCAGCCGGGGACAGGGGAGCCCTCGGGGCACTGAAGCTTTCTTT. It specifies CASSRGQGSPRGTEAFF.

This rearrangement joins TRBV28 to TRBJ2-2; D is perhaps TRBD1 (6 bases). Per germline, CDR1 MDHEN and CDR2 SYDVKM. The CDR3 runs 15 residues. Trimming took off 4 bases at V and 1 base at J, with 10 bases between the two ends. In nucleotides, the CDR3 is TGTGCCAGCAGTTACAGGGTTCGGAACACCGGGGAGCTGTTTTTT. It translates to CASSYRVRNTGELFF.

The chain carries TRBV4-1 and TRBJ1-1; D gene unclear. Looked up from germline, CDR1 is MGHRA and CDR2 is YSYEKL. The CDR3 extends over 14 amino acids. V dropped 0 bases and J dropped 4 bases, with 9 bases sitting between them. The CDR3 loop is CASSQERVGTEAFF. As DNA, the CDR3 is TGCGCCAGCAGCCAAGAGAGGGTTGGCACTGAAGCTTTCTTT.

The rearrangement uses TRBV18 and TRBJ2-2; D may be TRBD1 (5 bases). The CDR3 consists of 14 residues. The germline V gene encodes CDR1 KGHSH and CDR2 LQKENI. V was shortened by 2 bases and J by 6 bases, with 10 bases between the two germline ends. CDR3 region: CASSPKQGAGELFF. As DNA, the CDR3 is TGTGCCAGCTCACCAAAACAAGGGGCCGGGGAGCTGTTTTTT.

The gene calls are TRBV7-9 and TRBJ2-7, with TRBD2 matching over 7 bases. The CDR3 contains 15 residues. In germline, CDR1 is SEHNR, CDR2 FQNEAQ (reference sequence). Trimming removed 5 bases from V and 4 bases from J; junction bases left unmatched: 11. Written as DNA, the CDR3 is TGTGCCAGCAGCCCCCGCCTAGCGGCGCGGTACGAGCAGTACTTC. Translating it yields CASSPRLAARYEQYF.

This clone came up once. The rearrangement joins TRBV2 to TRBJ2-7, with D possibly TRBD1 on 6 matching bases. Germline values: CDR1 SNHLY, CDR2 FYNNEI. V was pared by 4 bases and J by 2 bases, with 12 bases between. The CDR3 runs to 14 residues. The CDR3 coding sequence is TGTGCCAGCAGTGCCGACAGGCCCCCCTACGAGCAGTACTTC. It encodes CASSADRPPYEQYF.

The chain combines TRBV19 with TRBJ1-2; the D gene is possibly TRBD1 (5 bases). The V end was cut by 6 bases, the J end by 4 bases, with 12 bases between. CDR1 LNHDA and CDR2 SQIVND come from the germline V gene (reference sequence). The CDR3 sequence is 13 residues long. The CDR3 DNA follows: TGTGCCAGTAGAGACAGTCTCGGCTATGGCTACACCTTC. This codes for CASRDSLGYGYTF.

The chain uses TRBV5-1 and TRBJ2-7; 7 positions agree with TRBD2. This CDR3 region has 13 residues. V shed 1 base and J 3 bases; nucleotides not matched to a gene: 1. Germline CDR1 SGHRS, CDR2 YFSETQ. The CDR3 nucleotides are TGCGCCAGCAGCTTGAGCGGGGTCTACGAGCAGTACTTC. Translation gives CASSLSGVYEQYF.

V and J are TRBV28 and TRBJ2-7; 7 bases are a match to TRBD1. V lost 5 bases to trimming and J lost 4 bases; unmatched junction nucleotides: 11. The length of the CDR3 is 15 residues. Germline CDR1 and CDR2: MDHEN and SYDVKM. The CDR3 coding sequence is TGTGCCAGCAGTGTTGGTACAGGGGAATGGTACGAGCAGTACTTC. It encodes CASSVGTGEWYEQYF.

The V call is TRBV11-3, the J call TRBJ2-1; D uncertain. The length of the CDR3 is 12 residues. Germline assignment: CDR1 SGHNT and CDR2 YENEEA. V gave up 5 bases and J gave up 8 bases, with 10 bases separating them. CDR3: CASSQIADEQFF. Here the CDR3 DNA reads TGTGCCAGCAGCCAAATAGCCGATGAGCAGTTCTTC.

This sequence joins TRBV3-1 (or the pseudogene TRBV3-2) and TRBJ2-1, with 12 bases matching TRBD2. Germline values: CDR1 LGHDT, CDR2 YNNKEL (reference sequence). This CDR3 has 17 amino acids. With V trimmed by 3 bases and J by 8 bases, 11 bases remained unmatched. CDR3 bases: TGTGCCAGCAGCCAGAGGACTAGCGGGATAGTCGGTGATGAGCAGTTCTTC. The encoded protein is CASSQRTSGIVGDEQFF.

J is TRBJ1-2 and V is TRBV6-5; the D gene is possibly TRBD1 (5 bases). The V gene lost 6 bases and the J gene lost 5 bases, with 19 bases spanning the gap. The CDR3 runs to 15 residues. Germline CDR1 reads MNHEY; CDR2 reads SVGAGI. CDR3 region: CASRPRREGLYGYTF. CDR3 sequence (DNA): TGTGCCAGCAGACCCCGGCGGGAGGGGCTTTATGGCTACACCTTC.

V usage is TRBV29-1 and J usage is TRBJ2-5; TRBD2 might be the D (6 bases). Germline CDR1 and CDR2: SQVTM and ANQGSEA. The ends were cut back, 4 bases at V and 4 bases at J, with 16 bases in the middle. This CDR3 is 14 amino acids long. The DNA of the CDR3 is TGCAGCGTTGGGGGCACGACTAGGACAGAGACCCAGTACTTC. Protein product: CSVGGTTRTETQYF.

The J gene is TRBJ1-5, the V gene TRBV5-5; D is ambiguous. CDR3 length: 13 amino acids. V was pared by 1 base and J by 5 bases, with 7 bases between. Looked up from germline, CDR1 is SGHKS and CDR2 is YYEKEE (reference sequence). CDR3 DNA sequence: TGTGCCAGCAGCTTGTTGTCCGATCAGCCCCAGCATTTT. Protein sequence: CASSLLSDQPQHF.

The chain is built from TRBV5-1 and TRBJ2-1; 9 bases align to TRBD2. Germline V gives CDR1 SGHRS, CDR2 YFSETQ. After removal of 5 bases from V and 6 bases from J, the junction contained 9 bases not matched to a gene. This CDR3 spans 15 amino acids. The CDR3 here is CASSGISGSTNEQFF. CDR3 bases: TGCGCCAGCAGTGGAATTAGCGGGAGCACCAATGAGCAGTTCTTC.

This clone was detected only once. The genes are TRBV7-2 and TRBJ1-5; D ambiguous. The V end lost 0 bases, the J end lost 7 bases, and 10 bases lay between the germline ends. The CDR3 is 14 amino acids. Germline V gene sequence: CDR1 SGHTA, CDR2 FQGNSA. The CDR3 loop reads CASSLARGGQPQHF. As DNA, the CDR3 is TGTGCCAGCAGCTTAGCGCGGGGAGGGCAGCCCCAGCATTTT.

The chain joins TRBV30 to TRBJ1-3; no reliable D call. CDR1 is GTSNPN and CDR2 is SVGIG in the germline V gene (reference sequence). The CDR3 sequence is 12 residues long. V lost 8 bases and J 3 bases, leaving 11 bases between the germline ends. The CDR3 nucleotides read TGTGCCACGAGCTATTTTGGAAACACCATATATTTT. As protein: CATSYFGNTIYF.

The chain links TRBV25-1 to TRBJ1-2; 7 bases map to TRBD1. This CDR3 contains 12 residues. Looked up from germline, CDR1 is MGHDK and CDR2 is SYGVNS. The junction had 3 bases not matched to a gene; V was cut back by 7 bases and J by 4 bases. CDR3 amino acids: CASNSGGYGYTF. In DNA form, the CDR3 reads TGTGCCAGCAACTCAGGGGGCTATGGCTACACCTTC.

CDR3 sequence reads: CASSKAQAGGVPWDKYEQYF. The CDR3 nucleotides are TGTGCCAGCAGCAAAGCTCAAGCGGGAGGGGTGCCGTGGGACAAATACGAGCAGTACTTC. The chain employs TRBV21-1 and TRBJ2-7; the table's D call of TRBD2 was not tested on the DNA. TRBV21-1 is flagged as a pseudogene. The CDR3 consists of 20 residues.

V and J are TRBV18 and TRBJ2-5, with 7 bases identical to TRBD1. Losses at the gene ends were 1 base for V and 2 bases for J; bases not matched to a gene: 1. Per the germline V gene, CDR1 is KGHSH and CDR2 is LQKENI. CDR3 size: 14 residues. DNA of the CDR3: TGTGCCAGCTCACCACGGACAGGACAAGAGACCCAGTACTTC. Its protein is CASSPRTGQETQYF.

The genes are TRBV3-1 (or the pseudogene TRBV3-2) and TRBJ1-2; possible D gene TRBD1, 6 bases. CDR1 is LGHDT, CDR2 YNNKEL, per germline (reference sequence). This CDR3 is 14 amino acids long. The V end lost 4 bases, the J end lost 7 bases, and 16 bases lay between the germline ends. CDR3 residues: CASSRGRQQAGYTF. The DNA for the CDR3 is TGTGCCAGCAGCCGGGGGCGACAGCAGGCTGGCTACACCTTC.

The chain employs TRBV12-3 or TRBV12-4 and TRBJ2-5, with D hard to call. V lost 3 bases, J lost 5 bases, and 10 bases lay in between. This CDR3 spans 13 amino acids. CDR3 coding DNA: TGTGCCAGCAGTTTGCGCCAGAGGGAGACCCAGTACTTC. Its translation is CASSLRQRETQYF.

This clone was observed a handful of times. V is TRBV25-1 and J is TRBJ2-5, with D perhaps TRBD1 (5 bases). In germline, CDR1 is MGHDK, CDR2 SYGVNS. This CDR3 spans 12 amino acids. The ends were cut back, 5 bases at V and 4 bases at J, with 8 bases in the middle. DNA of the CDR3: TGTGCCAGCAGTTGGCAGGGAGAGACCCAGTACTTC. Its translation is CASSWQGETQYF. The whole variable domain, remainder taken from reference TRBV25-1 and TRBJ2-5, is EADIYQTPRYLVIGTGKKITLECSQTMGHDKMYWYQQDPGMELHLIHYSYGVNSTEKGDLSSESTVSRIRTEHFPLTLESARPSHTSQYLCASSWQGETQYFGPGTRLLVL.

Here the CDR3 reads CASSLSREGSGTQYF. In DNA form, the CDR3 reads TGTGCCAGCAGCTTATCGCGGGAGGGTTCAGGGACCCAGTACTTC. The chain links TRBV7-2 to TRBJ2-5, with 9 bases that match TRBD2. The germline V gene encodes CDR1 SGHTA and CDR2 FQGNSA. V was clipped by 2 bases and J by 7 bases; unmatched bases: 8. The CDR3 runs to 15 residues. The full variable domain, with the rest looked up from reference TRBV7-2 and TRBJ2-5, is GAGVSQSPSNKVTEKGKDVELRCDPISGHTALYWYRQSLGQGLEFLIYFQGNSAPDKSGLPSDRFSAERTGGSVSTLTIQRTQQEDSAVYLCASSLSREGSGTQYFGPGTRLLVL.

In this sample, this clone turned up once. In DNA, the CDR3 is TGCGCCAGCAGTCGTTCTCAGGCGGGAGGAGGAGAGACCCAGTACTTC. Encoded protein: CASSRSQAGGGETQYF. The chain links TRBV10-1 to TRBJ2-5, with 8 bases fitting TRBD2. This CDR3 contains 16 residues. With V trimmed by 5 bases and J by 4 bases, 12 bases remained unmatched. Germline-derived CDR1 and CDR2 are WNHNN and SYGVQD (reference sequence).

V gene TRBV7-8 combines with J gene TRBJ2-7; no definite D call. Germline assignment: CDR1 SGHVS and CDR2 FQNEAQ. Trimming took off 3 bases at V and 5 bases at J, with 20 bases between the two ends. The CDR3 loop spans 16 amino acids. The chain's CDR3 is CASSLTLLPTRDEQYF. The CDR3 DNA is TGTGCCAGCAGCTTGACCCTCTTGCCCACACGGGACGAGCAGTACTTC.

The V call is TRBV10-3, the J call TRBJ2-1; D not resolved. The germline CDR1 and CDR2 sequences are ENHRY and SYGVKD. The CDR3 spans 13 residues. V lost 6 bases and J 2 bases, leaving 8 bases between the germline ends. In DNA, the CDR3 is TGTGCCATCAGCACAGACACCTACAATGAGCAGTTCTTC. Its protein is CAISTDTYNEQFF.

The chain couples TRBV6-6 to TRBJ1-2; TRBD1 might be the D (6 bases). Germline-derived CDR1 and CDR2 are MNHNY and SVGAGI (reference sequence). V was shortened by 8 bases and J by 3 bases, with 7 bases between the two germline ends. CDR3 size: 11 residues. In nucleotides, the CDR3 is TGTGCCAGCGGACAGTACTATGGCTACACCTTC. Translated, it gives CASGQYYGYTF.

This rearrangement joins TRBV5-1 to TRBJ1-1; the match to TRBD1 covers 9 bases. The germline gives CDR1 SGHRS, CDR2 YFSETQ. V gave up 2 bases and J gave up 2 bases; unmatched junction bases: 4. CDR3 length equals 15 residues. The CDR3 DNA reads TGCGCCAGCAGCTTACAGGGGGCGGGCAACACTGAAGCTTTCTTT. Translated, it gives CASSLQGAGNTEAFF.

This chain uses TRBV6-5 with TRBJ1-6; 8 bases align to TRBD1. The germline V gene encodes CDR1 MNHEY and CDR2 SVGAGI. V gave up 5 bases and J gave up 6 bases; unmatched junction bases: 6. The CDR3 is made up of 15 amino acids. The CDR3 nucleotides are TGTGCCAGCAGTCCAAACACAGGGGGTAATTCACCCCTCCACTTT. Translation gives CASSPNTGGNSPLHF.